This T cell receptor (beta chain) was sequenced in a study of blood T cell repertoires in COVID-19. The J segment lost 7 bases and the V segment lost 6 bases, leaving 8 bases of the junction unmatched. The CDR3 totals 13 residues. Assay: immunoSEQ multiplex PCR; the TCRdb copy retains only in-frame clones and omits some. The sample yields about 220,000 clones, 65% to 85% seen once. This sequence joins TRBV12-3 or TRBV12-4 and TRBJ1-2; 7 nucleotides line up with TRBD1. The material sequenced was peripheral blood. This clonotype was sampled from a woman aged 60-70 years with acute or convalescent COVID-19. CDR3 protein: CASRPTGAPGYTF. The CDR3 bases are TGTGCCAGCAGACCAACAGGGGCGCCTGGCTACACCTTC.